The T cell receptor (beta chain) described here comes from a study of CD8 T cells in Susac syndrome. The wider study: Each patient with Susac syndrome, at the time of blood draw, was therapy-naive, on corticosteroids, or on intravenous immunoglobulin alone.

The CDR3 spans 17 residues. Germline CDR1 and CDR2: SGHAT and FQNNGV. V dropped 3 bases and J dropped 7 bases, with 21 bases sitting between them. Random-hexamer reverse transcription was applied to about 0.45 to 1 ug RNA. The immunoSEQ assay covered 54 Vbeta and 13 Jbeta segments for CDR3. TCRdb re-derived calls from the immunoSEQ multiplex PCR reads in MiXCR, one entry per CDR3 protein. The sample consists of some 200,000 distinct CDR3 sequences, 90% to 95% of them appearing once. Susac syndrome patients met recently defined diagnostic criteria for definite or probable disease. CD8+ and CD4+ T cells were negatively isolated; TEMRA cells were FACS-enriched.

The rearrangement links TRBV11-2 to TRBJ2-2; D possibly corresponds to TRBD2 (6 bases). This sequence originates from a human donor with Susac syndrome. Sequencing input: CD4+ T cells from PBMCs. As DNA, the CDR3 is TGTGCCAGCAGCTTGTCTTTTGGGCTAGCGAGGATCGGGGAGCTGTTTTTT. Amino acids: CASSLSFGLARIGELFF.